This T cell receptor (beta chain) was recovered during a study of blood T cells in healthy people across ages. Germline V gene lookup returns CDR1 KGHDR and CDR2 SFDVKD. The CDR3 runs 14 residues. The V end lost 5 bases, the J end lost 0 bases, and 8 bases lay between the germline ends. This clonotype was counted a few times. The use of a sample-barcoded 5' primer and a J-beta primer mix characterized a second PCR of about 6 to 11 cycles. Every molecule of cDNA carried a tag from a template-switch adaptor with 12 random nucleotides. TCRdb ran MiXCR on the 5' RACE reads and lists one entry per CDR3 protein. The table includes about 1.1 million distinct CDR3 sequences, approximately 38% detected once.

V gene TRBV24-1 combines with J gene TRBJ2-3; no clear D. This TCR derives from a man between 18 and 29 years old in good health. Sequencing was performed on blood. The CDR3 DNA reads as TGTGCCACCAGTGCTTCTCTTAGCACAGATACGCAGTATTTT. Translation gives CATSASLSTDTQYF.